What follows describes a single TCR beta chain. No antigen is known for it. One end of the junction does not line up with germline, which may come from a read error. Primed by a sample-barcoded 5' primer and a J-beta primer mix, a second PCR proceeded for roughly 6 to 12 cycles. Each TCR beta cDNA got a 12-nucleotide random molecular identifier. TCRdb redid the calling of the 5' RACE reads with MiXCR, one entry per CDR3 protein. The sample contains around 2 million distinct CDR3 sequences, about two fifths of which appear only once. Researchers collected ten milliliters of peripheral blood from every single donor. The source of the sample is a study of blood T cells in healthy people across ages. The overall study: Researchers report that template switching captured about one barcoded beta molecule per two T cells.

Overall study findings and caveats: A conclusive naive versus antigen-experienced comparison was prevented by the unsorted PBMCs.

The CDR3 totals 15 residues. Germline lookup yields CDR1 SGHAT and CDR2 FQNNGV. The sample consisted of blood. The V call is TRBV11-2, the J call TRBJ1-2; D unclear. This TCR derives from a human donor in good health. CDR3: CASNLLSSNPRGYTF. The CDR3, as DNA: TGTGCCAGCAACTTACTTTCATCTAACCCGCGTGGCTACACCTTC.